This T cell receptor (beta chain) was identified in a study of CD8+CD57+ T cells in acquired aplastic anemia. The CDR3 sequence is 15 residues long. Germline CDR1 and CDR2: SGHTA and FQGTGA. V dropped 1 base and J dropped 4 bases, with 8 bases sitting between them. This clonotype has a handful of counts. Its cognate antigen is unknown. Individuals selected for sequencing had exhibited CD8+CD57+ cell expansion on flow cytometry. As a group, the patients uniformly had severe acquired aplastic anemia. Patient blood was sampled before any therapy had been received. Genomic DNA, serving as template, underwent TCR beta VDJ and CDR3 profiling. Each CDR3 protein gets one entry after TCRdb re-called the reads with MiXCR. This table has about half a million distinct CDR3 sequences, under 40% appearing once. General study findings and limits: Twenty-nine shared CD8+ CDR3s appeared highly expressed within patients' immunodominant clones. Significance was not reached for CD8+ Simpson's diversity between patients and controls.

The TCR originated in a human donor with aplastic anemia. Material for sequencing was sorted CD4+, CD8+, or CD8+CD57+ T cells (not recorded which) from PBMCs. This rearrangement joins TRBV7-3 to TRBJ2-6, with D perhaps given as TRBD1 or TRBD2 (5 bases each). CDR3 nucleotide sequence: TGTGCCAGCAGCTTAATGGGGGTAGGGGCCAACGTCCTGACTTTC. Encoded protein: CASSLMGVGANVLTF.